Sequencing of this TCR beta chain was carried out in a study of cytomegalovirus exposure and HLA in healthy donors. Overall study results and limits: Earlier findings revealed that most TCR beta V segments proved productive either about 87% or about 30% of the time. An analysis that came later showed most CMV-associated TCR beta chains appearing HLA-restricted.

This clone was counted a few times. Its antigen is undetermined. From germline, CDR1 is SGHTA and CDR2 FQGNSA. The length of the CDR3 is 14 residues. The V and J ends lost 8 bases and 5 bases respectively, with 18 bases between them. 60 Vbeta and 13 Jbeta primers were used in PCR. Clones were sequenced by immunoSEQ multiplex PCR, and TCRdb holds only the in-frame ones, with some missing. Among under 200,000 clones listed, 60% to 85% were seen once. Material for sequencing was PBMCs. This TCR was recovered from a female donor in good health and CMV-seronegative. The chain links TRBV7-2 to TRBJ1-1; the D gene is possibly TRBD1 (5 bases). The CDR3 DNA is TGTGCCAGCGCTAGGCCAGGGTGGGGAACTGAAGCTTTCTTT. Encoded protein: CASARPGWGTEAFF. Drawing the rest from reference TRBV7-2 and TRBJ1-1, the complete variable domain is GAGVSQSPSNKVTEKGKDVELRCDPISGHTALYWYRQSLGQGLEFLIYFQGNSAPDKSGLPSDRFSAERTGGSVSTLTIQRTQQEDSAVYLCASARPGWGTEAFFGQGTRLTVV.